One and the same sample provided the 11 T cell receptor beta chains below, sequenced in a study of T-cell reconstitution after alpha-beta-depleted transplantation in children. Using unique molecular identifiers, the investigators prepared the TCRbeta library. TCRdb re-called the PCR reads with MiXCR, one entry per CDR3 protein. The sample lists about 980,000 distinct CDR3 sequences, roughly 29% occurring once. The input for sequencing was PBMCs, mostly from graft donor cells, taken 360 days after TCRalphabeta/CD19-depleted stem cell transplant. These receptors originate from a boy younger than two who had a stem cell transplant for SCID, so the T cells may come from the graft donor.

This clonotype was recorded a few times. The V and J genes are TRBV6-1 and TRBJ1-6; D is perhaps TRBD1 (5 bases). Germline assignment: CDR1 MNHNS and CDR2 SASEGT. The CDR3 covers 13 residues. V gave up 10 bases and J gave up 10 bases, with 17 bases separating them. CDR3 in DNA: TGTGCCACCTCGAGGGGTGTACAGTCACCCCTCCACTTT. This encodes CATSRGVQSPLHF.

Ten or more counts support this clonotype. One end of the junction does not line up with germline, which may come from a read error. This sequence joins TRBV18 and TRBJ2-7, with 9 bases matching TRBD1. The CDR3 spans 14 residues. Germline lookup yields CDR1 KGHSH and CDR2 LQKENI. As DNA, the CDR3 is TGCGCCAGCAGCCCGGACAGGGGCTCCTACGAGCAGTACTTC. Protein product: CASSPDRGSYEQYF.

V is TRBV21-1 and J is TRBJ2-7; the table's D call, TRBD2, was not checked against the DNA. TRBV21-1 counts as a pseudogene. The CDR3 has 14 residues. CDR3 in amino acids: CASTNRAKFYEQYF. In DNA, the CDR3 is TGTGCCAGCACCAACAGGGCCAAATTCTACGAGCAGTACTTC.

There are a few counts of this clonotype. The rearrangement joins TRBV4-2 to TRBJ2-2; 16 bases align to TRBD2. Trimming took 2 bases from V and 4 from J; bases not matched to a gene: 4. Germline CDR1 is LGHNA and CDR2 is YNFKEQ. The CDR3 covers 18 residues. CDR3 bases: TGTGCCAGCAGCCAACCGGGACTAGCGGGGGGGTCCACCGGGGAGCTGTTTTTT. Its protein product is CASSQPGLAGGSTGELFF.

A few counts support this clonotype. V usage is TRBV15 and J usage is TRBJ2-1; 10 nucleotides align to TRBD1. V was clipped by 0 bases and J by 3 bases; unmatched bases: 2. From germline, CDR1 is LNHNV and CDR2 YYDKDF (reference sequence). This CDR3 comprises 16 residues. This CDR3 is CATSREGQGIYNEQFF. The CDR3 coding sequence is TGTGCCACCAGCAGAGAGGGACAGGGGATCTACAATGAGCAGTTCTTC.

Concerning this clonotype itself: A junction end diverges from the germline sequence, so it may reflect a read error. This CDR3 reads CASSEYQGQGEAF. CDR3 coding DNA: TGTGCCAGCAGTGAATATCAGGGACAAGGGGAGGCCTTC. The chain couples TRBV2 to TRBJ1-2, with D possibly TRBD1 on 6 matching bases. CDR1 is SNHLY, CDR2 FYNNEI, per germline. CDR3 size: 13 residues.

This clonotype was recorded at least ten times. The chain has TRBV7-2 and TRBJ1-1; D is unresolved. The germline V gene encodes CDR1 SGHTA and CDR2 FQGNSA. V gave up 5 bases and J gave up 4 bases, with 11 bases separating them. The CDR3 sequence is 13 residues long. The CDR3 protein is CASSLRRGTEAFF. The DNA for the CDR3 is TGTGCCAGCAGCCTGAGGAGAGGCACTGAAGCTTTCTTT.

The rearrangement joins TRBV2 to TRBJ2-6, with no clear D. The CDR3 runs 16 residues. CDR1 SNHLY and CDR2 FYNNEI come from the germline V gene. Between the trimmed V and J ends, which lost 6 bases and 4 bases, there was a span of 16 bases. The CDR3 sequence: CASRHSRRSGANVLTF. The CDR3 region has the DNA TGTGCCAGCAGACACTCGAGGCGGTCGGGGGCCAACGTCCTGACTTTC.

The chain combines TRBV29-1 with TRBJ1-2; weak D call: TRBD1 (6 bases). V was shortened by 7 bases and J by 8 bases, with 17 bases between the two germline ends. CDR1 SQVTM and CDR2 ANQGSEA come from the germline V gene. This CDR3 contains 12 residues. The CDR3 loop is CSAQVGATGYTF. DNA of the CDR3: TGCAGCGCTCAGGTGGGGGCCACGGGCTACACCTTC. Supplemented by reference TRBV29-1 and TRBJ1-2, the full variable domain reads SAVISQKPSRDICQRGTSLTIQCQVDSQVTMMFWYRQQPGQSLTLIATANQGSEATYESGFVIDKFPISRPNLTFSTLTVSNMSPEDSSIYLCSAQVGATGYTFGSGTRLTVV.

The rearrangement joins TRBV5-1 to TRBJ1-1, with D tentatively TRBD1 (5 bases). Germline V gene data show CDR1 as SGHRS and CDR2 as YFSETQ. This CDR3 is 14 amino acids long. V lost 4 bases and J 5 bases, leaving 15 bases between the germline ends. CDR3 nucleotides: TGCGCCAGCAGCGAACCAGGGCGGAGGACTGAAGCTTTCTTT. This encodes CASSEPGRRTEAFF.

This sequence joins TRBV7-3 and TRBJ2-1; TRBD1 is a possible D gene (7 bases). CDR1 and CDR2 (germline): SGHTA, FQGTGA. The V and J ends lost 5 bases and 4 bases respectively, with 18 bases between them. There are 16 residues in the CDR3. The CDR3 here is CASSLQSGGTYNEQFF. CDR3 nucleotide sequence: TGTGCCAGCAGCCTCCAATCAGGGGGGACATACAATGAGCAGTTCTTC.